These 7 T cell receptor beta chains were sequenced from one sample in a study of blood T cell repertoires in COVID-19 (dated by TCRdb to 2019 to 2021). Receptors were amplified or captured by the immunoSEQ multiplex PCR assay. TCRdb retrieved this table from immuneACCESS and kept in-frame rearrangements only. Not all clones are present; in checked studies, unresolved V genes account for under half, and no reason is known for the remainder. The sample data list tens of thousands of clones, and roughly 84% of these were observed just once. The top ten clonotypes cover roughly a tenth of the sample. The sequenced sample consisted of peripheral blood. The origin of the receptors is a man under 40 with COVID-19, enrolled during active disease.

This chain links TRBV5-1 with TRBJ1-2; D is unclear. Germline V gene lookup returns CDR1 SGHRS and CDR2 YFSETQ. V lost 0 bases to trimming and J lost 4 bases, with 10 bases between them. The CDR3 is made up of 14 amino acids. The CDR3 here is CASSLAEGSYGYTF. In nucleotides, the CDR3 is TGCGCCAGCAGCTTGGCCGAGGGTAGCTATGGCTACACCTTC.

The chain uses TRBV7-8 and TRBJ1-1; D remains unclear. V was cut by 7 bases and J by 0 bases, with 12 bases left in between. In germline, CDR1 is SGHVS, CDR2 FQNEAQ. CDR3 length equals 14 residues. CDR3 loop: CASTSRGMNTEAFF. The DNA of the CDR3 is TGTGCCAGCACCTCACGCGGGATGAACACTGAAGCTTTCTTT.

This sequence joins TRBV3-1 (or the pseudogene TRBV3-2) and TRBJ2-5; the D is unclear. V gave up 1 base and J gave up 4 bases, with 13 bases separating them. The CDR3 totals 15 residues. CDR1 and CDR2 (germline): LGHDT, YNNKEL (reference sequence). CDR3 nucleotide sequence: TGTGCCAGCAGCCAAGGTTTCGAGGATTCAGAGACCCAGTACTTC. This encodes CASSQGFEDSETQYF.

The J gene is TRBJ1-1, the V gene TRBV7-9; a possible D gene is TRBD1 (6 bases). Germline V gene sequence: CDR1 SEHNR, CDR2 FQNEAQ (reference sequence). The CDR3 loop spans 13 amino acids. Trimming took 5 bases from V and 2 from J, leaving 9 bases between them. DNA for the CDR3: TGTGCCAGCAGCACCAGGGGTAACACTGAAGCTTTCTTT. It translates to CASSTRGNTEAFF.

This clone was observed a single time. In DNA form, the CDR3 reads TGTGCCAGCCCGGGACTAGCGGGAGGAGGGAACGACGAGCAGTACTTC. It yields the protein CASPGLAGGGNDEQYF. The chain joins TRBV6-4 to TRBJ2-7; 15 nucleotides match TRBD2. Germline values: CDR1 MRHNA, CDR2 SNTAGT. The CDR3 contains 16 residues. The junction had 10 bases not matched to a gene; V was cut back by 8 bases and J by 5 bases.

The chain has TRBV11-2 and TRBJ2-1; 8 nucleotides agree with TRBD2. CDR1 is SGHAT and CDR2 is FQNNGV in the germline V gene. The V gene end was trimmed by 1 base and the J gene end by 7 bases; junction bases not matched to a gene: 12. The CDR3 is 17 amino acids. The CDR3, as DNA: TGTGCCAGCAGCTTAGGTCGTTATAGCGGGAAATGGAATGAGCAGTTCTTC. Amino acid sequence: CASSLGRYSGKWNEQFF. The entire variable domain, with the rest obtained from reference TRBV11-2 and TRBJ2-1, is as follows: EAGVAQSPRYKIIEKRQSVAFWCNPISGHATLYWYQQILGQGPKLLIQFQNNGVVDDSQLPKDRFSAERLKGVDSTLKIQPAKLEDSAVYLCASSLGRYSGKWNEQFFGPGTRLTVL.

In regard to this clone: This likely traces to a read error, being one base from a far larger clone. V and J are TRBV5-6 and TRBJ1-2, with 9 bases identical to TRBD1. V was clipped by 0 bases and J by 3 bases; unmatched bases: 0. Germline V CDR1 and CDR2: SGHDT, YYEEEE. There are 14 residues in the CDR3. The CDR3 sequence: CASSLGTGDYGYTF. Written as DNA, the CDR3 is TGTGCCAGCAGCTTGGGGACAGGGGACTATGGCTACACCTTC.